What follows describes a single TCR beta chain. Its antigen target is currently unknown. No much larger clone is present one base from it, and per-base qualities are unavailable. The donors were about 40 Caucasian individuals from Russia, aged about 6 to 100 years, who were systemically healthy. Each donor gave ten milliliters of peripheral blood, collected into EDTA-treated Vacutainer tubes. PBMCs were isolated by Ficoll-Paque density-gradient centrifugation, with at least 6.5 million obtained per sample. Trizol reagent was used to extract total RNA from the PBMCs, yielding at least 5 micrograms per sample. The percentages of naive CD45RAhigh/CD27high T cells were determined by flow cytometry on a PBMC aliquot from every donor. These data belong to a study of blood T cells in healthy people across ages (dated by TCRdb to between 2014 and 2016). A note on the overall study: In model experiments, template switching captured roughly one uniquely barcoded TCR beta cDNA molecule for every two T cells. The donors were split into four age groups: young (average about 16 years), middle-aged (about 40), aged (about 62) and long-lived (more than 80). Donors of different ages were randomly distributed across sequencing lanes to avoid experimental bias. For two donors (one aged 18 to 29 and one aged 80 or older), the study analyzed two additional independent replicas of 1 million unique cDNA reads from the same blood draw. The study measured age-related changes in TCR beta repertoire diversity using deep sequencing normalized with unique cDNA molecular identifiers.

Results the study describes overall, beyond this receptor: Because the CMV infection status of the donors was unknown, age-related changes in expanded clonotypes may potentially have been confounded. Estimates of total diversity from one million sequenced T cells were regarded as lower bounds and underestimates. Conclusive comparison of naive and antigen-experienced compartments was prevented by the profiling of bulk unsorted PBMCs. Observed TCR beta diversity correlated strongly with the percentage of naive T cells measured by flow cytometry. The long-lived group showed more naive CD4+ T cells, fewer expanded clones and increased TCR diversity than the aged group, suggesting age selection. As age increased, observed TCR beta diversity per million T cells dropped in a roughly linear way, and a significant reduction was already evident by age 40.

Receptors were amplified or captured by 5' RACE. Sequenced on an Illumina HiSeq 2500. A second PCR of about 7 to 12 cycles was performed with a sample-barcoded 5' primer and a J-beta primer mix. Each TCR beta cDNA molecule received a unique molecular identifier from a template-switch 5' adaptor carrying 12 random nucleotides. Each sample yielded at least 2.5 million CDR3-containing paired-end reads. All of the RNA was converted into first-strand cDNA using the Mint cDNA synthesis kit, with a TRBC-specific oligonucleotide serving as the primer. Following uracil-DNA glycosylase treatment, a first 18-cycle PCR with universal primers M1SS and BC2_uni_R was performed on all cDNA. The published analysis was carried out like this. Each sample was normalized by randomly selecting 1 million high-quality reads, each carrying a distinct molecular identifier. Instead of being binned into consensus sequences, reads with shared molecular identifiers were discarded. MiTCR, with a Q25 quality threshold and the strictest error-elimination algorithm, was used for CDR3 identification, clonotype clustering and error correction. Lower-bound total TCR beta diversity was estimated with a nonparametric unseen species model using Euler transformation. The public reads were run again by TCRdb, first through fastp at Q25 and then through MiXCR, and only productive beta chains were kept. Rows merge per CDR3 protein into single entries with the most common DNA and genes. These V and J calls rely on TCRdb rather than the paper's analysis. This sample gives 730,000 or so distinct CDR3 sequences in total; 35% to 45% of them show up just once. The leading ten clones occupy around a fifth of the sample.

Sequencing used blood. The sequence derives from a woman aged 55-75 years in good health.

The bases read TGTGCCAGCTCACCACAGGGCTACTATGGCTACACCTTC. Its translation reads: CASSPQGYYGYTF. The V and J genes are TRBV18 and TRBJ1-2, with the D gene uncertain. Trimming costs V 1 base and J 3 bases, and their ends lie 6 bases apart. The CDR3 starts with the cysteine, ends with the phenylalanine, and has 13 residues. The retained sequence is limited to the CDR3, 39 bases, with the frame set at the first base. The germline V gene supplies CDR1 KGHSH and CDR2 LQKENI.